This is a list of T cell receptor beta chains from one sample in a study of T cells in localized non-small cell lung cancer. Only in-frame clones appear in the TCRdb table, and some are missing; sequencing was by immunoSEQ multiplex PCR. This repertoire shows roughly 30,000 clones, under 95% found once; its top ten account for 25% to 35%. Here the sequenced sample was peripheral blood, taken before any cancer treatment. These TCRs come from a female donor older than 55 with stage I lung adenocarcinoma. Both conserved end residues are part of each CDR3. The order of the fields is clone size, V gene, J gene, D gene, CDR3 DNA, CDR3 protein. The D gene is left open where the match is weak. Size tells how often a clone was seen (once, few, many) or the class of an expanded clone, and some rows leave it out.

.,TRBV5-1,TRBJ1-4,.,TGCGCCAGCAGCTTGGTTTTCCGGGTCCTCTCGGTTTATCTGTTTTTT,CASSLVFRVLSVYLFF
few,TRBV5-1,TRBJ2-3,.,TGCGCCAGCAGCTTAGTCCCTGGGGCAGATACGCAGTATTTT,CASSLVPGADTQYF
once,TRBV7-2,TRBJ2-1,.,TGTGCCAGCAGCTTTGGGATCTACAATGAGCAGTTCTTC,CASSFGIYNEQFF
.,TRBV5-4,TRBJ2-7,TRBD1,TGTGCCAGCAGCTACCGACAGGGGACCTACGAGCAGTACTTC,CASSYRQGTYEQYF
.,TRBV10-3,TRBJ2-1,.,TGTGCCATCAGGGACTTCCGATACAATGAGCAGTTCTTC,CAIRDFRYNEQFF
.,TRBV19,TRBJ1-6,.,TGTGCCAGTAGTGCAGGGAACCTTCTTGATTCACCCCTCCACTTT,CASSAGNLLDSPLHF
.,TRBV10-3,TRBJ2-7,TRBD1,TGTGCCATCAGTACCGGGACAGGGCGCGGCGAGCAGTACTTC,CAISTGTGRGEQYF
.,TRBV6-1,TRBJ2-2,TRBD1,TGTGCCAGCAGTGAACGACAGGGCGTGAACACCGGGGAGCTGTTTTTT,CASSERQGVNTGELFF
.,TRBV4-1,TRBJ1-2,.,TGCGCCAGCAGCCAAGGAGGGGTGAATGGCTACACCTTC,CASSQGGVNGYTF
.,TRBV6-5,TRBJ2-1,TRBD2,TGTGCCAGCAACCAGGGACTAGCGGGACCCAATGAGCAGTTCTTC,CASNQGLAGPNEQFF
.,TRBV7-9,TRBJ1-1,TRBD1,TGTGCCAGCAGGTGGACAGGGGTGGCCGCTGAAGCTTTCTTT,CASRWTGVAAEAFF
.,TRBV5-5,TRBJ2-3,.,TGTGCCAGCAGCCGTGAGAGGACCAGCACAGATACGCAGTATTTT,CASSRERTSTDTQYF
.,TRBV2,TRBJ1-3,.,TGTGCCAGCAAGGGGGAAGGAAACACCATATATTTT,CASKGEGNTIYF
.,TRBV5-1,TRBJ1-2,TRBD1,TGCGCCAGCAGCGGAGGACAGGGTGACGGTAACTATGGCTACACCTTC,CASSGGQGDGNYGYTF
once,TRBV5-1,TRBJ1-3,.,TGCGCCAGCAGCCTGGACCCTTCGGGATCTGGAAACACCATATATTTT,CASSLDPSGSGNTIYF
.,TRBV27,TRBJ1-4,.,TGTGCCAGCAGTTTAGCGGGGATACAGCATGAAAAACTGTTTTTT,CASSLAGIQHEKLFF